The subject of this entry is one TCR beta chain. These data are taken from a study of blood T cell repertoires in COVID-19. The overall study: COVID-19 samples, acute and convalescent, were from the United States, Italy and Spain. T cells, B-cell-depleted T cells, or PBMCs provided the cDNA or gDNA that served as material.

Authors' data handling: Amplified reference gene primers provided the basis for estimating nucleated cell counts. Using immunoSEQ multiplex PCR, the repertoire was profiled, and TCRdb retains in-frame clones only, with some absent. V, J and clone size reflect that table, while D and trimming were determined from the DNA. The sample comprises under 300,000 clones, around 84% of which are singletons, and over 6% rests with the top ten. The CDR3 is 13 residues long. The ends were cut back, 2 bases at V and 9 bases at J, with 11 bases in the middle. Germline loops: CDR1 SGHAT, CDR2 FQNNGV. The origin of this receptor is a woman in her seventies with active or convalescent COVID-19. Sequenced sample: peripheral blood. The chain joins TRBV11-2 to TRBJ1-5, with D tentatively TRBD1 (5 bases). The CDR3 DNA sequence: TGTGCCAGCAGCTTAAAATTGCAGGGGCCCCAGCATTTT. Translated, it gives CASSLKLQGPQHF.